This entry concerns a single TCR beta chain. Its antigen is not yet known. No base qualities exist here, and no much larger clone lies one base off it. Using the deep immunoSEQ assay, TCR CDR3 regions were amplified from genomic DNA by multiplex PCR. Genomic DNA extracted from each cell subset was distributed evenly over all wells of several immunoSEQ 96-well plates, and each plate served as one replicate. For sorted subsets, 200 to 250 ng of genomic DNA, equivalent to about 30,000 T cell genomes, went into each replicate PCR. Purified libraries were quantified with a Qubit 3.0 fluorometer, sized on a Bioanalyzer 2100, and re-quantified with the KAPA Library Quantification kit. Every immunoSEQ 96-well plate was sequenced on a separate single-read 150-cycle Illumina NextSeq 550 flow cell. Processing in the source paper ran as follows. Because only junctional sequences without quality scores were contained in the immunoSEQ output, filtering matching that applied to full-length reads could not be performed. To assign V/J genes and CDR3, sequences were annotated using PyIR, a Python wrapper for IgBLAST v1.9, with IMGT germline references. Reads were removed for weak V/J assignments (E-value above 1e-6), missing CDR3, stop codons, out-of-frame junctions, or ambiguous translated residues. A V3J clonotype was defined by an identical inferred V gene, J gene, and CDR3 amino acid sequence. Percentage overlap between repertoires was computed as shared unique clonotypes divided by the size of the smaller repertoire. Richness of each repertoire was evaluated using RTK rarefaction, the Chao1 estimator, and Recon v2.1 estimates of unobserved clonotypes. Generation probabilities were computed with OLGA for all TCRbeta clonotypes obtained by the gDNA method from several donors. The clones in this table, taken by TCRdb from immuneACCESS, are in-frame only. Not every clone is retained; where verified, under half of the shortfall comes from an unresolved V gene, and the cause of the rest is unknown. Clone size and V and J calls were adopted from that table, with D and trimming inferred from the DNA. The table for this sample lists a few million clones; approximately 96% of them were counted only once. Roughly 0.13% of the sample comes from the top ten.

CDR1 and CDR2 were assigned from the germline V gene as SGHDT and YYEEEE. The junction shows trimming of 0 bases on V and 5 bases on J, plus 0 bases between the germline ends. Its CDR3 holds 11 amino acids, cysteine through phenylalanine. This entry keeps only the CDR3 DNA: 33 bases, framed from base 1. This sample is part of a study of shared clonotypes between healthy human individuals (TCRdb year 2020). Regarding the study in general: The cohort comprised a couple of women and a few men aged 18 to 49 years. To increase sequencing depth and limit assay-specific biases, different laboratories used diverse techniques to prepare libraries and sequence TCR repertoires. For each donor, CD4 naive and CD4 memory were each given three plates, CD8 naive was given two plates, and CD8 memory was given one plate. To estimate repertoire size and how much clonotypes are shared between individuals, the study performed deep sequencing of blood TCR repertoires from about 5 healthy adults. Per donor, leukapheresis produced somewhere between about 0.94 and 10 billion PBMCs.

Study-level results and caveats: The small number of donors limited the genetic and exposure-history diversity represented. Based on pairwise subsampling, the degree of clonotype sharing among donors was expected to be affected by sequencing depth. Estimated clonotype richness was generally larger for naive than for memory subsets. Compared with non-shared clonotypes, the clonotypes found in all four sorted-subset donors had higher generation probabilities. Around 5% of naive CD4, around 3.6% of naive CD8, 2% to 2.5% of memory CD4, and about 0.4% of memory CD8 clonotypes were shared across several donors. Sampling was limited to blood, and TCR repertoires in tissue likely differ from TCR repertoires in blood. Incomplete sequencing was indicated by rarefaction of sorted-subset datasets, despite the large sequencing depth.

Healthy HIV-negative adults with no recently reported acute infections or vaccinations were included as donors. All donors were Caucasian adults living in Nashville, Tennessee, USA. Magnetic negative selection was used to enrich CD4+ T cells, after which naive cells were positively selected on CD45RA and the negative fraction became the memory subset. Blood was collected by leukapheresis, and PBMCs were isolated by Ficoll-Histopaque density gradient centrifugation and then cryopreserved in liquid nitrogen vapor phase. Analytical flow cytometry was used to check the purity and quantity of every magnetically sorted T cell population. Genomic DNA was isolated from every sorted fraction and measured by UV absorbance on a Nanodrop 2000c.

This chain joins TRBV5-6 to TRBJ1-5; the D gene is unclear. Sequenced: naive CD4+ T cells sorted from blood. What this sample's cell subset or site label stands for: CD45RA+ positively selected. This TCR was recovered from a man younger than 35 in good health. The CDR3 region: CASSLDQPQHF. The sequenced DNA: TGTGCCAGCAGCTTGGATCAGCCCCAGCATTTT.